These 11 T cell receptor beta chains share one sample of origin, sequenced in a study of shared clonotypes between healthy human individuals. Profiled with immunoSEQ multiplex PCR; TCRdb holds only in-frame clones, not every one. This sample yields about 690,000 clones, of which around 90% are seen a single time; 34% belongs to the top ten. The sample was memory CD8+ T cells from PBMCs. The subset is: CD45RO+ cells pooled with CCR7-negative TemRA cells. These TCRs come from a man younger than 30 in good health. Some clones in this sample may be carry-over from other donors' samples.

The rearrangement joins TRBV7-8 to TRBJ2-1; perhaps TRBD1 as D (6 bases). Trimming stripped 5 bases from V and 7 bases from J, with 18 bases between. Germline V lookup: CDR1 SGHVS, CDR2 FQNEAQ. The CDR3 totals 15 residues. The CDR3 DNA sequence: TGTGCCAGCAGCCCTCTGGGACACCACTTGAATGAGCAGTTCTTC. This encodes CASSPLGHHLNEQFF.

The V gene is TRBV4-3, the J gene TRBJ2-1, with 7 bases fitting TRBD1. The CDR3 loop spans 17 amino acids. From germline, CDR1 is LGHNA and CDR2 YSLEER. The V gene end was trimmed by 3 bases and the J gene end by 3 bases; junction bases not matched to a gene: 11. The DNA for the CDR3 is TGCGCCAGCAGCCATTCCTACCGGGACAGAAGCTACAATGAGCAGTTCTTC. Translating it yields CASSHSYRDRSYNEQFF.

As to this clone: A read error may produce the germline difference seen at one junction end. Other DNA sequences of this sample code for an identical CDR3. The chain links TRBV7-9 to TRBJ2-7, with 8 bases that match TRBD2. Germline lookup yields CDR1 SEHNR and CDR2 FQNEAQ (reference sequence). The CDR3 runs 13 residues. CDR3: CASSLAGAYEQYF. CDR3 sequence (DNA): TGTGCCAGCAGCCTAGCGGGCGCCTACGAGCAGTACTTC. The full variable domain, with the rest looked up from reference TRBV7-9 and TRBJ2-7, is DTGVSQNPRHKITKRGQNVTFRCDPISEHNRLYWYRQTLGQGPEFLTYFQNEAQLEKSRLLSDRFSAERPKGSFSTLEIQRTEQGDSAMYLCASSLAGAYEQYFGPGTRLTVT.

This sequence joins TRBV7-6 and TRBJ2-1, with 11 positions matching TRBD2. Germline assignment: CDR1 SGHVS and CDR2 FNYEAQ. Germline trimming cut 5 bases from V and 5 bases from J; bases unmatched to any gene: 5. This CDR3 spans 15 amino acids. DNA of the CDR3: TGTGCCAGCAGCCCCCTAGCGGGAGGCCACAATGAGCAGTTCTTC. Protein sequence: CASSPLAGGHNEQFF.

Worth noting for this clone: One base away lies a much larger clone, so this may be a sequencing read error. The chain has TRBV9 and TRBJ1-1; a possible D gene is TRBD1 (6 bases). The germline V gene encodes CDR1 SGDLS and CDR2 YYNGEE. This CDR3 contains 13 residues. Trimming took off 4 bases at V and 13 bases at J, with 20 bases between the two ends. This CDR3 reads CASSSGGPLGVFF. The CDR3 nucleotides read TGTGCCAGCAGCTCGGGGGGGCCGTTGGGAGTTTTCTTT.

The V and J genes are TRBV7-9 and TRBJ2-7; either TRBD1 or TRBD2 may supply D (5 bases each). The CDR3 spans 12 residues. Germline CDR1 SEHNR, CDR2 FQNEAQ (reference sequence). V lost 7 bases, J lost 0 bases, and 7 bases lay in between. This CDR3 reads CASNGASYEQYF. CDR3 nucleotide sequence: TGTGCCAGCAACGGGGCCTCCTACGAGCAGTACTTC.

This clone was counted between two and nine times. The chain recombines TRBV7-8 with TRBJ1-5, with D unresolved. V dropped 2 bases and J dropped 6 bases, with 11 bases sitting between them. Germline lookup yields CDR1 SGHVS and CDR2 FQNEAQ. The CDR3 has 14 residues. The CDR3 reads CASSLRAATQPQHF. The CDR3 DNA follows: TGTGCCAGCAGCTTACGGGCAGCCACTCAGCCCCAGCATTTT.

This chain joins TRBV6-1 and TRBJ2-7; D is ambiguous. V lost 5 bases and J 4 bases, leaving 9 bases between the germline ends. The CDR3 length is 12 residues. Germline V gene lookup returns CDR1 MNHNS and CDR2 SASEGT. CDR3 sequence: CASSNLGYEQYF. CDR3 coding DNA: TGTGCCAGCAGTAACCTGGGGTACGAGCAGTACTTC.

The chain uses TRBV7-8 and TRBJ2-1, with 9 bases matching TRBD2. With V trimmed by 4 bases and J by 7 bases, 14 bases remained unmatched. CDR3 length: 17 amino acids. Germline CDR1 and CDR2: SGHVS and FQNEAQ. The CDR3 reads CASSYRGTVAGDNEQFF. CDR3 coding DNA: TGTGCCAGCAGCTATCGGGGCACCGTAGCGGGAGATAATGAGCAGTTCTTC.

The CDR3 spells CASSPDFGDTEAFF. The DNA of the CDR3 is TGCGCCAGCAGCCCCGACTTTGGGGACACTGAAGCTTTCTTT. V and J are TRBV5-1 and TRBJ1-1; D not resolved. Germline V lookup: CDR1 SGHRS, CDR2 YFSETQ. Deletions cut 4 bases from V and 3 bases from J, with 13 bases between. The CDR3 length is 14 residues.

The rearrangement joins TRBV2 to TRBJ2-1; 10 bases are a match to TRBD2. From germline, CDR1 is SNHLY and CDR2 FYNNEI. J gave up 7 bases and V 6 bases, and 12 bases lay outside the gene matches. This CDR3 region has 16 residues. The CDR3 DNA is TGTGCCAGCAGGAGGAGTAGCGGGAGGTTGGAGAATGAGCAGTTCTTC. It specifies CASRRSSGRLENEQFF. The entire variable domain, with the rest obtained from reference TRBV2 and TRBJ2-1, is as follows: EPEVTQTPSHQVTQMGQEVILRCVPISNHLYFYWYRQILGQKVEFLVSFYNNEISEKSEIFDDQFSVERPDGSNFTLKIRSTKLEDSAMYFCASRRSSGRLENEQFFGPGTRLTVL.